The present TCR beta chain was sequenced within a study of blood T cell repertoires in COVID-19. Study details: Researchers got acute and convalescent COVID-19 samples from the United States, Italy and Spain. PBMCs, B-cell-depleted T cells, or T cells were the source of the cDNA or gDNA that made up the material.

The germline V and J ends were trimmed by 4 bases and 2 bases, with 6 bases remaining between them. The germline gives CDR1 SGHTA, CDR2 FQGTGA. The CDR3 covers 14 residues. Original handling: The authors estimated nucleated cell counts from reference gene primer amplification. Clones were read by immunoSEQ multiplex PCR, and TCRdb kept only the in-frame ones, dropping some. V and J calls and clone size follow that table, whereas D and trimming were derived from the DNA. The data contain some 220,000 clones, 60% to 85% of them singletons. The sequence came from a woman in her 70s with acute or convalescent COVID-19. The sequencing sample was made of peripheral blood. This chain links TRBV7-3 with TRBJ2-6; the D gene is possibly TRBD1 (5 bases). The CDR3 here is CASSSRAGANVLTF. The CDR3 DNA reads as TGTGCCAGCAGCTCCAGGGCTGGGGCCAACGTCCTGACTTTC.